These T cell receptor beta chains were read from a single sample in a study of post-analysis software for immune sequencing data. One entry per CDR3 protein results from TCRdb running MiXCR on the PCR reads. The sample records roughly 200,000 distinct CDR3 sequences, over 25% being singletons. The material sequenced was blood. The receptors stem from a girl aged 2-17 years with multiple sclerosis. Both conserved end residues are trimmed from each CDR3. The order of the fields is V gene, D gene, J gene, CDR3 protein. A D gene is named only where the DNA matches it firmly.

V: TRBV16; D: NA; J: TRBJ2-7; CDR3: ASSQSHGLMGEQY
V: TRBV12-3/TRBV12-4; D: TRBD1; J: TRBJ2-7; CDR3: ASTPRGLKVNEQY
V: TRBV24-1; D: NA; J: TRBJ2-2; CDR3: ATSDFWDTGLANTGELF
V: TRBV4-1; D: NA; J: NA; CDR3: ASSHYRDPYNEQY
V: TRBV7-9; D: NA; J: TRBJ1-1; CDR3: ASSLRGARRNTEAF
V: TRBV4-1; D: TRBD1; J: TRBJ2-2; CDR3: ASSLTGDTGELF
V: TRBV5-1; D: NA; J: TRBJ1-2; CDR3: ASSLEGRLASYT
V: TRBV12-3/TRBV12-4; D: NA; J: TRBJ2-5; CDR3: ASSLNPGGQETQY
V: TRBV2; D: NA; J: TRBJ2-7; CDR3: ASSEQGRGDYYEQY
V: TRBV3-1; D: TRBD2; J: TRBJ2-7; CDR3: ASSQAGGHEQY
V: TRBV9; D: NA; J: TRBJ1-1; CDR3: ASSIRLNTEAF
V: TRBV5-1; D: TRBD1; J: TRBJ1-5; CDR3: ASSLAGTVNQPQH
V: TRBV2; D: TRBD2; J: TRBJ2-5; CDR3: ASSAGTSAETQY
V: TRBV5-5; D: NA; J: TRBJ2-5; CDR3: ASSSALGIWETQY
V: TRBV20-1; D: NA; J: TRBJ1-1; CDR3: SARMGRELEAF
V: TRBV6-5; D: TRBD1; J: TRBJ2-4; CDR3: ASSRQGAKNIQY
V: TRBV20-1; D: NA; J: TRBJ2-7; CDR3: SASPGRTYEQY
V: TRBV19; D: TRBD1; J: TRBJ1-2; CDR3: ASRGQGADGYT
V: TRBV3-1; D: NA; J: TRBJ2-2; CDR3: ASSSGHRNTGELF
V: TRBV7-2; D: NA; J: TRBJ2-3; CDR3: ASSSIGGRKTDTQY
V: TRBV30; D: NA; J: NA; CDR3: AWSVVGIYEQY
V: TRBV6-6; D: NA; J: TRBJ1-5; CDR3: ASSYSHWGEPQH
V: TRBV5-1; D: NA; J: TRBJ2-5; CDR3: ASSLDGRGWEQY
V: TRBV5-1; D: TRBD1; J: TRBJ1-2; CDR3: VTKLGTALYGYT
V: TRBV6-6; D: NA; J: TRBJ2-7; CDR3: ASSYDVSYEQY
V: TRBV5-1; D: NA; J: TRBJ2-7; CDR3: ASSLATGATYEQY
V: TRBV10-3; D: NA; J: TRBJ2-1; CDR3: AVSETISGPSYNEQF
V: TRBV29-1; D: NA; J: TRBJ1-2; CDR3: SVGQGLGYT
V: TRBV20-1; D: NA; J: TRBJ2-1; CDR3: SADEAPVLIDEQF
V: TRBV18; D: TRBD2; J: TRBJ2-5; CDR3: ASSPGEGRKETQY
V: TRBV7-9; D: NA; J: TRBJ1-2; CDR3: ASSSTSAGIDGYT
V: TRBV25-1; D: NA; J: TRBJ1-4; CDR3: ASSEGDSNEKLF
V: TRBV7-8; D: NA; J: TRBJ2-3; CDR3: ASTKGGLLYTDTQY
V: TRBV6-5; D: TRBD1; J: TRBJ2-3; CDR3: ASSLSRDRGRNTQY
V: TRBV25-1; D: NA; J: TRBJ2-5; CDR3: ASSGNQETQY
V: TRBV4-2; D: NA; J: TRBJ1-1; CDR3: ASSQEEGEGTEAF
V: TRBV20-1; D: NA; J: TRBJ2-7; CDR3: SARGSDTAGEQY
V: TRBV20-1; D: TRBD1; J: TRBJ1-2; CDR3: SATGGTNYGYT
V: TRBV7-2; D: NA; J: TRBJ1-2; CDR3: ASSFGTLAGYT
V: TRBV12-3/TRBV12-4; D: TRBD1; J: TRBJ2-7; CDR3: ASSPWQGAIYEQY
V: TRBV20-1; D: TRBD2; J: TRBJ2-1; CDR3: SASREPRYNEQF
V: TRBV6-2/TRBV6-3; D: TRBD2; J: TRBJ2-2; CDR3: ASRPSGQNTGELF
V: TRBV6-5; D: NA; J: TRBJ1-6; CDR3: TSESGGSVSPLH
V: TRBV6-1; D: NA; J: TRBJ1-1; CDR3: ASSEGVRLRTEAF
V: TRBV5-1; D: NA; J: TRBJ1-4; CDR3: ASSFTGNEKLF
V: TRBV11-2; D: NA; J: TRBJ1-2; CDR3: ASSPMANYGYT
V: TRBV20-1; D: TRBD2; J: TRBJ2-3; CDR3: SARGTRGTDTQY
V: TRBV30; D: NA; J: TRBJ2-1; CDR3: AWSDQEGVHEQF
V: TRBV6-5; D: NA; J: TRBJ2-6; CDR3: ASRGSGANVLT
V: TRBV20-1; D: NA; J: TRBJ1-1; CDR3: SARARFGGAF
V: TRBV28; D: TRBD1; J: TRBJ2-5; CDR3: ASSLSDREWEQY
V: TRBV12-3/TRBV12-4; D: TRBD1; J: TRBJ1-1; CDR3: ASSPTGVETEAF
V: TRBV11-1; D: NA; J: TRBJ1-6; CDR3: ASSRTGTLYSPLH
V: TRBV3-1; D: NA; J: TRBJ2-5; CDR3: ASSVRDLGEETQY
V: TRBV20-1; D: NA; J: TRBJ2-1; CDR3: SATSASSYNEQF
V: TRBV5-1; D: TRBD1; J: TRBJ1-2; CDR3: ASSLADREDGYT